Shown below are 11 T cell receptor beta chains from a single sample sequenced in a study of OX40 agonist ivuxolimab in advanced cancers. Assay used: immunoSEQ multiplex PCR; TCRdb lists only in-frame clones, some missing. This table holds around 70,000 clones, around 80% found once. Sequencing used CD4+ or CD8+ T cells sorted from blood, obtained in a trial of the OX40 agonist ivuxolimab. These receptors came from an adult with an advanced solid tumor such as melanoma, head and neck, liver or kidney cancer.

CDR3 DNA sequence: TGTGCCAGCTCCTCCCGGGCCACCCGGAGACTCCAAGAGACCCAGTACTTC. This codes for CASSSRATRRLQETQYF. The J gene is TRBJ2-5, the V gene TRBV18; D gene uncertain. Germline V CDR1 and CDR2: KGHSH, LQKENI. The CDR3 is 17 residues long. V dropped 6 bases and J dropped 1 base, with 21 bases sitting between them.

V usage is TRBV9 and J usage is TRBJ2-3; weak D call: TRBD2 (5 bases). The CDR3 length is 15 residues. V was pared by 3 bases and J by 1 base, with 12 bases between. Germline V gene sequence: CDR1 SGDLS, CDR2 YYNGEE. The CDR3 reads CASSAVGSGTDTQYF. CDR3 nucleotide sequence: TGTGCCAGCAGCGCCGTCGGTAGCGGCACAGATACGCAGTATTTT. Based on the CDR3 plus reference TRBV9 and TRBJ2-3, the full variable domain is DSGVTQTPKHLITATGQRVTLRCSPRSGDLSVYWYQQSLDQGLQFLIQYYNGEERAKGNILERFSAQQFPDLHSELNLSSLELGDSALYFCASSAVGSGTDTQYFGPGTRLTVL.

The genes are TRBV5-4 and TRBJ2-3; D perhaps matches TRBD2 (6 bases). CDR3 length: 19 residues. Looked up from germline, CDR1 is SGHNT and CDR2 is YYREEE (reference sequence). With 4 bases removed from V and 2 bases from J, the gap between germline ends came to 26 bases. DNA for the CDR3: TGTGCCAGCAGCCCCTACCGCGGGACGATAAACCTGGACACAGATACGCAGTATTTT. Residues: CASSPYRGTINLDTDTQYF.

V and J are TRBV5-1 and TRBJ1-2; 12 positions match TRBD1. V trimming: 4 bases; J trimming: 2 bases; junction bases outside the gene matches: 6. Germline-derived CDR1 and CDR2 are SGHRS and YFSETQ. The CDR3 is made up of 16 amino acids. This CDR3 reads CASSPGTGGANYGYTF. The DNA of the CDR3 is TGCGCCAGCAGCCCGGGGACAGGGGGCGCGAACTATGGCTACACCTTC.

The rearrangement links TRBV5-4 to TRBJ1-1, with D uncertain. The germline V gene has CDR1 SGHNT and CDR2 YYREEE (reference sequence). The length of the CDR3 is 14 residues. V lost 1 base and J lost 7, with 14 bases in between. CDR3 residues: CASSLLSTESEAFF. DNA of the CDR3: TGTGCCAGCAGCTTGCTATCGACGGAGAGTGAAGCTTTCTTT. The full variable domain, its missing parts supplied by reference TRBV5-4 and TRBJ1-1, is ETGVTQSPTHLIKTRGQQVTLRCSSQSGHNTVSWYQQALGQGPQFIFQYYREEENGRGNFPPRFSGLQFPNYSSELNVNALELDDSALYLCASSLLSTESEAFFGQGTRLTVV.

J is TRBJ2-5 and V is TRBV20-1; no clear D gene. The CDR3 loop spans 11 amino acids. Trimming stripped 6 bases from V and 5 bases from J, with 10 bases between. The V gene's germline CDR1 is DFQATT and CDR2 SNEGSKA (reference sequence). The CDR3 bases are TGCAGTGCCCACTCGACGGAGACCCAGTACTTC. Its protein is CSAHSTETQYF.

This chain uses TRBV7-9 with TRBJ1-1, with a possible D match to TRBD1 (5 bases). CDR3 length: 14 amino acids. V was cut by 3 bases and J by 3 bases, with 11 bases left in between. Germline-derived CDR1 and CDR2 are SEHNR and FQNEAQ (reference sequence). Here the CDR3 reads CASSFRRVDTEAFF. As DNA, the CDR3 is TGTGCCAGCAGCTTCCGCAGGGTCGACACTGAAGCTTTCTTT. Using reference TRBV7-9 and TRBJ1-1 for the parts outside the CDR3, the full variable domain is DTGVSQNPRHKITKRGQNVTFRCDPISEHNRLYWYRQTLGQGPEFLTYFQNEAQLEKSRLLSDRFSAERPKGSFSTLEIQRTEQGDSAMYLCASSFRRVDTEAFFGQGTRLTVV.

CDR3 sequence (DNA): TGTGCCAGCAGCTTAGTCGTGGGGGCGGCGAATACGCAGTATTTT. Protein sequence: CASSLVVGAANTQYF. This chain joins TRBV7-2 and TRBJ2-3; D possibly corresponds to TRBD1 (6 bases). V lost 1 base, J lost 7 bases, and 15 bases lay in between. The V gene's germline CDR1 is SGHTA and CDR2 FQGNSA. The CDR3 contains 15 residues.

The V and J genes are TRBV18 and TRBJ2-7, with D possibly being TRBD1 (6 bases). The V gene lost 0 bases and the J gene lost 6 bases, with 9 bases spanning the gap. CDR3 length: 13 residues. CDR1 is KGHSH and CDR2 is LQKENI in the germline V gene. The CDR3 reads CASSPPEGGEQYF. The CDR3 DNA sequence: TGTGCCAGCTCACCACCGGAAGGGGGCGAGCAGTACTTC. Variable domain in full (rest from reference TRBV18 and TRBJ2-7): NAGVMQNPRHLVRRRGQEARLRCSPMKGHSHVYWYRQLPEEGLKFMVYLQKENIIDESGMPKERFSAEFPKEGPSILRIQQVVRGDSAAYFCASSPPEGGEQYFGPGTRLTVT.

The rearrangement links TRBV28 to TRBJ1-2, with D perhaps TRBD1 (6 bases). Between the trimmed V and J ends, which lost 11 bases and 2 bases, there was a span of 15 bases. CDR1 MDHEN and CDR2 SYDVKM come from the germline V gene. The CDR3 consists of 13 residues. CDR3 region: CAGLDRQNYGYTF. CDR3 DNA sequence: TGTGCCGGTCTGGACAGACAAAACTATGGCTACACCTTC.

The chain has TRBV7-2 and TRBJ2-3; 13 nucleotides match TRBD2. V dropped 4 bases and J dropped 7; count of bases not matched to a gene: 5. This CDR3 region has 15 residues. The V gene's germline CDR1 is SGHTA and CDR2 FQGNSA. CDR3 in DNA: TGTGCCAGCAGCTGGACTAGCGGGGGTCAGAATACGCAGTATTTT. Its translation is CASSWTSGGQNTQYF.